This TCR beta chain derives from a study of beta chain features in type 1 diabetes. Comment on this clone: Its antigen is as yet unknown.

Sequencing targeted expressed TCRB transcripts, as all isolated RNA had been reverse transcribed. The data were produced by immunoSEQ multiplex PCR, yet TCRdb's version contains in-frame clones alone and is incomplete. The sample consists of 300,000 to 350,000 clones, roughly 13% of them appearing once. The V gene's germline CDR1 is MNHEY and CDR2 SMNVEV (reference sequence). The CDR3 contains 16 residues. The V end lost 5 bases, the J end lost 3 bases, and 20 bases lay between the germline ends. Whole-study results and caveats: TCRB CDR3 length was moderately but significantly reduced in all four CD4+ subsets of Type 1 diabetes patients. For TCRB rearrangement, an influence of HLA type remained unresolved here. PCR might show a preference for shorter templates, equally across patients and controls. Naive, central memory and Treg TCRB repertoires seemed to resemble each other more closely in patients than they did in healthy donors.

Naive, central memory, regulatory and stem cell-like memory cells within the CD4+ compartment were sorted using CD45RO/CCR7/CD25/CD127/CD95/CD27. Material: naive CD4+ T cells from blood. This chain links TRBV27 with TRBJ2-7; the D gene is possibly TRBD2 (6 bases). This clonotype was obtained from a woman aged 18-35 years with type 1 diabetes. This chain's CDR3 is CASSRVPAGANYEQYF. For the CDR3, the DNA is TGTGCCAGCAGTCGCGTTCCAGCGGGCGCGAACTACGAGCAGTACTTC.